The 15 T cell receptor beta chains listed next were all sequenced from one sample in a study of early T cells in non-severe SARS-CoV-2 infection. Via MiXCR, TCRdb re-called the 5' RACE reads, giving one row per CDR3 protein. The top ten hold less than 15% of the sample, which has roughly 35,000 distinct CDR3 sequences, approximately 9.2% seen once. Sample: whole blood. These receptors all come from an adult who was a healthcare worker with PCR-confirmed SARS-CoV-2 infection or an uninfected control (not recorded which).

This clonotype was seen many times. The rearrangement uses TRBV6-4 and TRBJ2-7; TRBD2 matches 8 bases. The trim removed 5 bases at V and 9 bases at J, leaving 9 bases unmatched. Germline V gives CDR1 MRHNA, CDR2 SNTAGT. The CDR3 spans 13 residues. CDR3 DNA sequence: TGTGCCAGCAGTCGCGGGGGGCCGGTTGGGCAGTACTTC. Amino acids: CASSRGGPVGQYF.

This clonotype came up a few times. The chain has TRBV11-2 and TRBJ2-1, with D hard to call. Germline V CDR1 and CDR2: SGHAT, FQNNGV. V lost 5 bases and J 0 bases, leaving 8 bases between the germline ends. The CDR3 is 14 amino acids. The CDR3 reads CASSPEISYNEQFF. The CDR3 nucleotides read TGTGCCAGCAGCCCCGAAATCTCCTACAATGAGCAGTTCTTC.

This chain connects TRBV7-9 to TRBJ1-5; 8 bases match TRBD1. Germline values: CDR1 SEHNR, CDR2 FQNEAQ (reference sequence). The CDR3 totals 15 residues. V was pared by 5 bases and J by 5 bases, with 8 bases of the junction left unmatched. The CDR3 here is CASSPGTGKHQPQHF. In DNA, the CDR3 is TGTGCCAGCAGCCCGGGGACAGGCAAGCATCAGCCCCAGCATTTT.

In its sample, this clonotype was seen many times. J is TRBJ1-3 and V is TRBV7-6; 7 bases fit TRBD1. The CDR3 covers 14 residues. V gave up 3 bases and J gave up 4 bases; unmatched junction bases: 3. The V gene's germline CDR1 is SGHVS and CDR2 FNYEAQ. The DNA for the CDR3 is TGTGCCAGCAGCTTCGACAGGGAGGGAAACACCATATATTTT. This codes for CASSFDREGNTIYF. Full variable domain (rest looked up from reference TRBV7-6 and TRBJ1-3): GAGVSQSPRYKVTKRGQDVALRCDPISGHVSLYWYRQALGQGPEFLTYFNYEAQQDKSGLPNDRFSAERPEGSISTLTIQRTEQRDSAMYRCASSFDREGNTIYFGEGSWLTVV.

This clonotype was detected a few times. The rearrangement joins TRBV2 to TRBJ2-2; perhaps TRBD2 as D (5 bases). Trimming left V 6 bases short and J 6 bases short, with 14 bases between. CDR1 is SNHLY, CDR2 FYNNEI, per germline. This CDR3 is built from 14 residues. CDR3 sequence reads: CASRADSNSGELFF. The CDR3 DNA is TGTGCCAGCAGGGCGGACTCTAATTCCGGGGAGCTGTTTTTT.

This chain links TRBV10-2 with TRBJ2-3, with TRBD1 identical over 8 bases. The CDR3 covers 15 residues. Germline CDR1 and CDR2: WSHSY and SAAADI. CDR3 sequence (DNA): TGCGCTACACTCGATCTCAGGGGGCTCACAGATACGCAGTATTTT. Amino acid sequence: CATLDLRGLTDTQYF.

The sample holds a few counts of this clonotype. The chain employs TRBV19 and TRBJ2-1; D is perhaps TRBD2 (6 bases). In germline, CDR1 is LNHDA, CDR2 SQIVND (reference sequence). The CDR3 length is 14 residues. The V end lost 6 bases, the J end lost 2 bases, and 11 bases lay between the germline ends. CDR3 residues: CASSLGGTYNEQFF. Here the CDR3 DNA reads TGTGCCAGTAGCTTGGGGGGAACCTACAATGAGCAGTTCTTC.

V gene TRBV6-6 combines with J gene TRBJ1-3; possibly TRBD1 for D (5 bases). Germline assignment: CDR1 MNHNY and CDR2 SVGAGI (reference sequence). The CDR3 contains 12 residues. Trimming removed 8 bases from V and 8 bases from J, with 13 bases in between. The CDR3 is CASSSTGDTIYF. The CDR3 bases are TGTGCCAGCTCCTCTACGGGGGACACCATATATTTT.

This clonotype appeared many times. The chain couples TRBV19 to TRBJ1-5; D is perhaps TRBD1 (5 bases). Germline CDR1 and CDR2: LNHDA and SQIVND (reference sequence). The CDR3 consists of 13 residues. V lost 8 bases and J lost 0, with 8 bases in between. CDR3 loop: CASAGNSNQPQHF. DNA for the CDR3: TGTGCCAGTGCAGGGAATAGCAATCAGCCCCAGCATTTT. The full variable domain, with the rest looked up from reference TRBV19 and TRBJ1-5, is DGGITQSPKYLFRKEGQNVTLSCEQNLNHDAMYWYRQDPGQGLRLIYYSQIVNDFQKGDIAEGYSVSREKKESFPLTVTSAQKNPTAFYLCASAGNSNQPQHFGDGTRLSIL.

This clonotype was counted at least ten times. This chain uses TRBV3-1 with TRBJ2-5; 8 positions match TRBD1. V trimming: 1 base; J trimming: 1 base; junction bases outside the gene matches: 8. The CDR3 covers 17 residues. Germline V gene lookup returns CDR1 LGHDT and CDR2 YNNKEL (reference sequence). The DNA for the CDR3 is TGTGCCAGCAGCCAAGGTTCACTAGACAGGGGCCAAGAGACCCAGTACTTC. This codes for CASSQGSLDRGQETQYF.

A few counts support this clonotype. The J gene is TRBJ2-7, the V gene TRBV29-1; tentatively, D is TRBD1 (5 bases). Trimming took 4 bases from V and 2 from J, leaving 15 bases between them. The CDR3 contains 14 residues. Germline V CDR1 and CDR2: SQVTM, ANQGSEA. CDR3 in DNA: TGCAGCGTTGGGGGCAGCGAGAAGGCCTACGAGCAGTACTTC. This translates into CSVGGSEKAYEQYF.

This clonotype was seen a few times. The chain joins TRBV7-2 to TRBJ2-7, with D maybe TRBD2 (6 bases). The CDR3 spans 13 residues. The V gene's germline CDR1 is SGHTA and CDR2 FQGNSA. Deletions cut 3 bases from V and 7 bases from J, with 13 bases between. CDR3 sequence reads: CASSLLKAGEQYF. Here the CDR3 DNA reads TGTGCCAGCAGCTTGCTAAAGGCGGGGGAGCAGTACTTC.

This clonotype was detected many times. The chain uses TRBV5-1 and TRBJ2-7; TRBD2 matches 7 bases. V lost 4 bases, J lost 6 bases, and 4 bases stayed unmatched. The CDR3 sequence is 12 residues long. Germline CDR1 reads SGHRS; CDR2 reads YFSETQ. The CDR3 nucleotides are TGCGCCAGCAGCGAGGGACTACTCGAGCAGTACTTC. Its translation is CASSEGLLEQYF.

Ten or more counts support this clonotype. The chain combines TRBV7-9 with TRBJ2-2; D is unclear. CDR3 length: 15 amino acids. Germline V lookup: CDR1 SEHNR, CDR2 FQNEAQ (reference sequence). V shed 4 bases and J shed 0 bases, with 9 bases lying between them. The CDR3 nucleotides are TGTGCCAGCAGCTCAATCCTAACGAACACCGGGGAGCTGTTTTTT. Translated: CASSSILTNTGELFF.

The CDR3 nucleotides are TGCAGCGTCCTGGCTAGCGGCTACGAGCAGTACTTC. Protein: CSVLASGYEQYF. The gene calls are TRBV29-1 and TRBJ2-7; 7 bases align to TRBD2. Germline loops: CDR1 SQVTM, CDR2 ANQGSEA. With V trimmed by 6 bases and J by 3 bases, 5 bases remained unmatched. The CDR3 is made up of 12 amino acids.